The 5 T cell receptor beta chains given below trace back to one sample, sequenced in a study of T cells after yellow fever vaccination (dated by TCRdb to 2018 to 2020). Libraries were made using 5' RACE. The sequencer listed for this sample is Illumina NovaSeq 6000. TCRdb trimmed public reads at Q25 via fastp, called clones via MiXCR and kept in-frame beta chains. CDR3 protein sequences are deduplicated, and each keeps its most common genes and DNA. In all, the sample holds 310,000 or so distinct CDR3 sequences, and roughly 4% of those were seen once. The ten largest make up 20% to 30% of the sample. Explained via the paper, the treatment or condition label denotes: live attenuated yellow fever vaccine strain. Sequences were derived from PBMCs, sampled on the day of the yellow fever booster vaccination. These receptors were taken from a man between 18 and 29 years old who received the YFV17D yellow fever vaccine.

The chain has TRBV2 and TRBJ1-6; D remains unclear. CDR3 size: 12 residues. The V and J ends lost 6 bases and 6 bases respectively, with 6 bases between them. CDR1 and CDR2 (germline): SNHLY, FYNNEI. CDR3 DNA: TGTGCCAGCAGACTGTCTAATTCACCCCTCCACTTT. It encodes CASRLSNSPLHF. Together with reference TRBV2 and TRBJ1-6, the CDR3 gives the full variable domain: EPEVTQTPSHQVTQMGQEVILRCVPISNHLYFYWYRQILGQKVEFLVSFYNNEISEKSEIFDDQFSVERPDGSNFTLKIRSTKLEDSAMYFCASRLSNSPLHFGNGTRLTVT.

The sample holds a few counts of this clonotype. This rearrangement joins TRBV5-1 to TRBJ1-1; 9 nucleotides line up with TRBD1. Germline V gene lookup returns CDR1 SGHRS and CDR2 YFSETQ. The V segment lost 7 bases and the J segment 0 bases; nucleotides outside the gene matches: 10. This CDR3 comprises 16 residues. The CDR3 DNA follows: TGCGCCAGCCTCCTTGGGACAGGGAGCATGAACACTGAAGCTTTCTTT. Amino acids: CASLLGTGSMNTEAFF.

This clonotype was observed a handful of times. The chain links TRBV6-5 to TRBJ1-6; D gene ambiguous. This CDR3 contains 18 residues. The germline CDR1 and CDR2 sequences are MNHEY and SVGAGI. V lost 2 bases to trimming and J lost 0 bases, with 14 bases between them. The CDR3 sequence: CASSYQYAGSSYNSPLHF. DNA for the CDR3: TGTGCCAGCAGTTACCAATATGCCGGGAGCTCCTATAATTCACCCCTCCACTTT.

This clonotype was counted ten times or more. This chain connects TRBV12-3 or TRBV12-4 to TRBJ2-7, with TRBD1 as a possible D gene (5 bases). The CDR3 spans 14 residues. Trimming left V 7 bases short and J 2 bases short, with 15 bases between. The CDR3 reads CASTGRRGAYEQYF. The CDR3 DNA sequence: TGTGCCAGCACAGGCAGAAGGGGCGCCTACGAGCAGTACTTC.

This clonotype was recorded many times. V is TRBV7-6 and J is TRBJ2-1; TRBD1 might be the D (7 bases). This CDR3 comprises 16 residues. CDR1 is SGHVS, CDR2 FNYEAQ, per germline. V was clipped by 5 bases and J by 0 bases, with 14 bases between them. CDR3: CASSQSGGNSYNEQFF. The CDR3 nucleotides read TGTGCCAGCAGCCAATCAGGGGGGAACTCCTACAATGAGCAGTTCTTC.